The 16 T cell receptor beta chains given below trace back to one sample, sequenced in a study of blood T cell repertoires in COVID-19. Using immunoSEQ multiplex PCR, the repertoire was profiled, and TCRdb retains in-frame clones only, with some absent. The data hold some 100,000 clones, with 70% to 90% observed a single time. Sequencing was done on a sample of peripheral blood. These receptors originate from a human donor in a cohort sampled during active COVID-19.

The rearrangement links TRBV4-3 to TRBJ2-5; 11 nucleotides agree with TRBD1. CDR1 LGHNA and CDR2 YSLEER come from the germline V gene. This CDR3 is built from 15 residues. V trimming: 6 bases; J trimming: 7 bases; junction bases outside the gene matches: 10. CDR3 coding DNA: TGCGCCAGCAGTGTGTGGGACAGGGGGGTTTGGACCCAGTACTTC. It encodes CASSVWDRGVWTQYF.

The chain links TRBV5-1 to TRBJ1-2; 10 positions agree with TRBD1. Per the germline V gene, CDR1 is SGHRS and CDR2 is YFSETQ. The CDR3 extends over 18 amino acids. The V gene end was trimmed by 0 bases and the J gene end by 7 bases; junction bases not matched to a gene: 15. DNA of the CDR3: TGCGCCAGCAGCTTGGTGTTTTCGCGGGGACAGGGGTCGGTTGGCTACACCTTC. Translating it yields CASSLVFSRGQGSVGYTF.

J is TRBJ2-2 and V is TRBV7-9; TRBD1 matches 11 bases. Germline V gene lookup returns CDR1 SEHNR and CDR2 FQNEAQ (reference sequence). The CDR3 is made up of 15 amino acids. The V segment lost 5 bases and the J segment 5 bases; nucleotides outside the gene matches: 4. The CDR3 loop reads CASSLGQGVTGELFF. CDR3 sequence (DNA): TGTGCCAGCAGCCTGGGACAGGGGGTAACCGGGGAGCTGTTTTTT. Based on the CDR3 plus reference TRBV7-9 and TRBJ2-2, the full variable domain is DTGVSQNPRHKITKRGQNVTFRCDPISEHNRLYWYRQTLGQGPEFLTYFQNEAQLEKSRLLSDRFSAERPKGSFSTLEIQRTEQGDSAMYLCASSLGQGVTGELFFGEGSRLTVL.

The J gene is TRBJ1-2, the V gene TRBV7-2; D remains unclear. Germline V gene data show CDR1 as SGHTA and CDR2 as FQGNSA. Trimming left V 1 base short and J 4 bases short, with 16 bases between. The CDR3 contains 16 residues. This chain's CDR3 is CASSLGSLRGIYGYTF. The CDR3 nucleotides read TGTGCCAGCAGCTTAGGGTCCCTTCGAGGGATCTATGGCTACACCTTC. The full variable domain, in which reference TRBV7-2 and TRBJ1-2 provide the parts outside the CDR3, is GAGVSQSPSNKVTEKGKDVELRCDPISGHTALYWYRQSLGQGLEFLIYFQGNSAPDKSGLPSDRFSAERTGGSVSTLTIQRTQQEDSAVYLCASSLGSLRGIYGYTFGSGTRLTVV.

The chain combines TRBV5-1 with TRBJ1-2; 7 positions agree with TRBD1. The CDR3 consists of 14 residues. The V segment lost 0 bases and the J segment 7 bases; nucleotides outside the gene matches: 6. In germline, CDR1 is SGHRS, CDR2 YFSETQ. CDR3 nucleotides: TGCGCCAGCAGCTTGGGGATGACAGGGCCTGGCTACACCTTC. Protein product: CASSLGMTGPGYTF.

Here the CDR3 reads CASSRDSYEQYF. Written as DNA, the CDR3 is TGTGCCAGCAGTCGGGACAGCTACGAGCAGTACTTC. The V call is TRBV12-3 or TRBV12-4, the J call TRBJ2-7, with TRBD1 matching 7 bases. This CDR3 region has 12 residues. V shed 5 bases and J 3 bases; nucleotides not matched to a gene: 1.

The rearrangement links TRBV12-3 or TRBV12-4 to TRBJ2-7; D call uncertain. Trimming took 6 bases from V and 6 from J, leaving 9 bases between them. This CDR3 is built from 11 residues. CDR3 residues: CASSRYGEQYF. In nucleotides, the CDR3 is TGTGCCAGCAGCCGCTACGGCGAGCAGTACTTC.

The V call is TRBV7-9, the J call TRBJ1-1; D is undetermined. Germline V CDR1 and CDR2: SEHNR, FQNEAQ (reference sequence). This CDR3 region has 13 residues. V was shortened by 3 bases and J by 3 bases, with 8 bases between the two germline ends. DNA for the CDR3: TGTGCCAGCAGCTTTCAGCAGGACACTGAAGCTTTCTTT. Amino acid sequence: CASSFQQDTEAFF. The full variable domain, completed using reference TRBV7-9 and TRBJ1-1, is DTGVSQNPRHKITKRGQNVTFRCDPISEHNRLYWYRQTLGQGPEFLTYFQNEAQLEKSRLLSDRFSAERPKGSFSTLEIQRTEQGDSAMYLCASSFQQDTEAFFGQGTRLTVV.

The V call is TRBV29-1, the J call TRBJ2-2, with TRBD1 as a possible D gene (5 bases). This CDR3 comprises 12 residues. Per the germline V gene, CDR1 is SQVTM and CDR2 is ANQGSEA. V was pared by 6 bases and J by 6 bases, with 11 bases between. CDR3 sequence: CSVRKQAGELFF. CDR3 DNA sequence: TGCAGCGTCCGTAAACAGGCCGGGGAGCTGTTTTTT.

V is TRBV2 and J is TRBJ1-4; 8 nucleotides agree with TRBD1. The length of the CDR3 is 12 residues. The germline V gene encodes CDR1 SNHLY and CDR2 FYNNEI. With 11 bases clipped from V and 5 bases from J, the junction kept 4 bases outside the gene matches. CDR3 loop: CAGQGMNEKLFF. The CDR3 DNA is TGTGCCGGACAGGGCATGAATGAAAAACTGTTTTTT.

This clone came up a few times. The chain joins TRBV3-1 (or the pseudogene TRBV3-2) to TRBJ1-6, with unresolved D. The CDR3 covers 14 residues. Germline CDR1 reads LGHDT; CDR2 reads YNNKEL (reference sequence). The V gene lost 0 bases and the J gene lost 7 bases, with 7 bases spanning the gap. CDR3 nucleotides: TGTGCCAGCAGCCAAGATTCGAGCAATTCACCCCTCCACTTT. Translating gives CASSQDSSNSPLHF.

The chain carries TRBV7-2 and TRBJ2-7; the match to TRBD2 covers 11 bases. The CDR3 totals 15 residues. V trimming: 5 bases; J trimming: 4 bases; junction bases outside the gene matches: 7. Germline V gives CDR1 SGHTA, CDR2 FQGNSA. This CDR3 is CASSRATSGSYEQYF. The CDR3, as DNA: TGTGCCAGCAGCCGGGCCACTAGCGGGAGTTACGAGCAGTACTTC.

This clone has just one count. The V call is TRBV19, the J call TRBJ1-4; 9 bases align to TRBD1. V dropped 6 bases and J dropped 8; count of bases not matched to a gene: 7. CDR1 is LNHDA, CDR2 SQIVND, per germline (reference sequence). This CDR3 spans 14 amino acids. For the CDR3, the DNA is TGTGCCAGTAGCGTGACAGGGGGAAGGGAAAAACTGTTTTTT. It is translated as CASSVTGGREKLFF.

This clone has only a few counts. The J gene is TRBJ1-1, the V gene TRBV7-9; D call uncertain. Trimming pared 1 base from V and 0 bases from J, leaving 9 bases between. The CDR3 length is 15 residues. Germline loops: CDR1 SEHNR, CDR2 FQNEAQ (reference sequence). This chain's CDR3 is CASSLGAVMNTEAFF. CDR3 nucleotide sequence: TGTGCCAGCAGCTTAGGGGCAGTCATGAACACTGAAGCTTTCTTT.

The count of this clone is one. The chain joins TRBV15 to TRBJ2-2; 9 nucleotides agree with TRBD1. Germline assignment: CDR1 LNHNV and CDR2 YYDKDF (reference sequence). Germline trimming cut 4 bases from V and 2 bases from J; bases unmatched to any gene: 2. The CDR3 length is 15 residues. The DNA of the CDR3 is TGTGCCACCAGCACGGGACAGGGTAACACCGGGGAGCTGTTTTTT. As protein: CATSTGQGNTGELFF.

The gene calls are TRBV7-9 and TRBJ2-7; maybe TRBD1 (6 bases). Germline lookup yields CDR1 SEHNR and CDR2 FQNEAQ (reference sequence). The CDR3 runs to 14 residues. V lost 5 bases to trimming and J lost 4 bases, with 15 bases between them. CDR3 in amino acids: CASSQGTGKYEQYF. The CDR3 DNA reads TGTGCCAGCAGCCAGGGGACGGGGAAATACGAGCAGTACTTC.